This T cell receptor (beta chain) was recorded in a study of blood T cell repertoires in COVID-19. Looking at the study overall: Sites across the United States, Italy and Spain contributed samples from acute and convalescent COVID-19. PBMCs, B-cell-depleted T cells, or T cells were the source of the cDNA or gDNA that made up the material.

Seattle patients were enrolled during active infection and followed longitudinally. Germline V lookup: CDR1 SGHKS, CDR2 YYEKEE (reference sequence). The trim removed 2 bases at V and 2 bases at J, leaving 5 bases unmatched. The CDR3 consists of 17 residues. Authors' methods: Quantification of nucleated cells was approximated via reference gene primer amplification. TCRdb's copy holds only in-frame clones and misses some; the assay was immunoSEQ multiplex PCR. That table supplies the V and J calls and clone size; D and trimming were determined from the DNA. The profile shows about 200,000 clones, roughly 92% of them singletons.

The specimen was peripheral blood. The J gene is TRBJ2-7, the V gene TRBV5-5; 15 bases map to TRBD2. This TCR came from a man aged 25 to 45 with COVID-19, enrolled during active disease. The DNA for the CDR3 is TGTGCCAGCAGCTTTGGACTAGCGGGGGGGAATCCCTACGAGCAGTACTTC. Protein: CASSFGLAGGNPYEQYF.